This TCR beta chain was retrieved from a study of T cell responses to AZD1222 COVID-19 vaccine. Study-wide context: Doses given second, at about 4 or about 12 weeks, were pooled. Findings and limits, study-wide: Females made up more of the donors, who were largely white British, and clonal diversity may have come out too low. Close to half of all spike-specific TCRs reportedly target regions of the variants that are unmutated.

On this clone: What it binds is not known.

Method: immunoSEQ multiplex PCR; TCRdb's copy keeps in-frame clones and lacks some. The table lists 55,000 to 65,000 clones, 85% of them singletons. Trimming cost V 1 base and J 7 bases, with 14 bases left between them. Germline CDR1 reads LNHNV; CDR2 reads YYDKDF (reference sequence). The CDR3 covers 15 residues. This chain links TRBV15 with TRBJ1-5; weak D call: TRBD1 (5 bases). The material sequenced was peripheral blood, taken on day 0 of AZD1222 vaccination. The receptor was isolated from an adult in good health. The CDR3 region has the DNA TGTGCCACCAGCAGAGGAGCTGACAGAGACCAGCCCCAGCATTTT. This codes for CATSRGADRDQPQHF.